The following is a T cell receptor beta chain sequence with its context. These data come from a study of blood T cell repertoires in COVID-19. Losses at the gene ends were 5 bases for V and 10 bases for J; bases not matched to a gene: 2. The CDR3 consists of 11 residues. Repertoires were generated with immunoSEQ multiplex PCR, while TCRdb's copy carries only in-frame clones and drops some. The table shows about 340,000 clones, with 70% to 90% occurring only once. The sequence was obtained from a woman between 40 and 50 years old with acute COVID-19. The sequencing sample was made of PBMCs or T cells enriched from blood (not recorded which). The chain links TRBV12-3 or TRBV12-4 to TRBJ1-1, with TRBD1 identical over 9 bases. This CDR3 reads CASSTGGRAFF. The DNA of the CDR3 is TGTGCCAGCAGTACAGGGGGCAGAGCTTTCTTT.